This T cell receptor beta chain was found in a study of post-analysis software for immune sequencing data. Overall study results and limits: By F measure, strong co-clustering occurred among samples prepared in the same batch. Versus controls, multiple sclerosis patients showed significantly lower diversity (normalized Chao1). TRBV segments more frequent in patients than in controls numbered five and included TRBV5-6, TRBV5-1 and TRBV20-1.

In regard to this clonotype: What it binds is unknown.

Germline values: CDR1 SGHTA, CDR2 FQGNSA. Trimming removed 8 bases at V and 8 bases at J, with 23 bases between. This CDR3 has 15 residues. Incorporated into the TCR beta cDNA libraries were unique molecular identifiers, which served to reduce PCR and sequencing biases. TCRdb re-analysed the PCR reads in MiXCR, keeping a single row per CDR3 protein. The repertoire holds 600,000 to 750,000 distinct CDR3 sequences, with roughly three fifths as singletons. The sequence came from a girl aged 2-10 years with multiple sclerosis. Sequencing used blood. The V and J genes are TRBV7-2 and TRBJ2-3; possibly TRBD1 or TRBD2 for D (5 bases each). CDR3 sequence reads: CASGLRDPLEGTQYF. CDR3 DNA: TGTGCCAGCGGCCTCCGGGACCCACTCGAGGGTACGCAGTATTTT.